These T cell receptor beta chains were read from a single sample in a study of blood T cell repertoires in COVID-19. The method was immunoSEQ multiplex PCR; TCRdb's version includes in-frame clones alone and lacks a portion of them. Of more than 150,000 clones in the sample, more than 75% are singletons; the top ten hold around 14%. Sequencing used PBMCs or T cells enriched from blood (not recorded which). The receptor source for this set is a man in his 60s who had been exposed to COVID-19. Both conserved end residues are part of each CDR3. A D gene is named only where the DNA matches it firmly. Only some rows state a clone size, as once, few, many or a class for expanded clones.

- | TRBJ2-1 | TRBV5-1 | - | CASRRTQESGNEQFF | TGCGCCAGCAGACGTACACAGGAGTCGGGCAATGAGCAGTTCTTC
- | TRBJ2-4 | TRBV30 | - | CAWSVGRRDDIQYF | TGTGCCTGGAGTGTAGGGAGGCGGGACGACATTCAGTACTTC
- | TRBJ2-7 | TRBV5-4 | - | CASSPDTVSSYEQYF | TGTGCCAGCAGCCCCGATACAGTTAGCTCCTACGAGCAGTACTTC
- | TRBJ1-6 | TRBV6-5 | - | CASSWDLGSPLHF | TGTGCCAGCAGTTGGGACTTAGGTTCACCCCTCCACTTT
TRBD1 | TRBJ2-3 | TRBV18 | once | CASSPAAGGADDTQYF | TGTGCCAGCTCCCCTGCTGCAGGGGGCGCCGACGATACGCAGTATTTT
- | TRBJ2-7 | TRBV7-9 | - | CASSSWSSYEQYF | TGTGCCAGCAGCTCTTGGTCCAGCTACGAGCAGTACTTC
TRBD2 | TRBJ2-7 | TRBV19 | - | CASSQRESEQYF | TGTGCCAGTAGTCAGCGGGAGAGCGAGCAGTACTTC
- | TRBJ2-3 | TRBV24-1 | - | CATSDSGQGPADTQYF | TGTGCCACCAGTGACTCAGGGCAGGGTCCCGCAGATACGCAGTATTTT
- | TRBJ1-2 | TRBV12-3/TRBV12-4 | - | CASRGTRGNGYTF | TGTGCCAGCAGGGGAACCAGGGGTAACGGCTACACCTTC
- | TRBJ2-7 | TRBV3-1/TRBV3-2 | - | CASSQARALSAHEQYF | TGTGCCAGCAGCCAAGCGAGGGCCTTAAGCGCCCACGAGCAGTACTTC
- | TRBJ1-2 | TRBV19 | - | CASSRGGAQDGYTF | TGTGCCAGTAGTCGTGGGGGGGCGCAGGATGGCTACACCTTC
- | TRBJ1-4 | TRBV5-1 | - | CASSSEQGLEKLFF | TGCGCCAGCAGCTCAGAACAGGGTTTGGAAAAACTGTTTTTT
- | TRBJ2-3 | TRBV24-1 | - | CATSQRRDTQYF | TGTGCCACCAGCCAGAGGAGGGATACGCAGTATTTT
- | TRBJ2-7 | TRBV7-9 | - | CASSSTGVSSEQYF | TGTGCCAGCAGCTCAACAGGAGTGTCGAGTGAGCAGTACTTC
- | TRBJ1-5 | TRBV29-1 | few | CSVGQAQGQPQHF | TGCAGCGTTGGCCAGGCCCAGGGTCAGCCCCAGCATTTT
TRBD1 | TRBJ1-4 | TRBV2 | few | CASRDYTGTGYEKLFF | TGTGCCAGCAGGGACTACACCGGGACAGGGTATGAAAAACTGTTTTTT
TRBD2 | TRBJ2-7 | TRBV4-1 | - | CASSGRLGLAGIYEQYF | TGCGCCAGCAGCGGACGCTTGGGACTAGCGGGGATCTACGAGCAGTACTTC
TRBD1 | TRBJ1-6 | TRBV5-4 | - | CASSEAPPTATGSYNSPLHF | TGTGCCAGCAGCGAGGCCCCACCCACAGCGACAGGGAGTTATAATTCACCCCTCCACTTT
TRBD1 | TRBJ1-3 | TRBV30 | - | CAWSGTGSGNTIYF | TGTGCCTGGAGTGGGACAGGGTCTGGAAACACCATATATTTT
TRBD1 | TRBJ1-2 | TRBV5-1 | - | CASSFDASRQGDYGYTF | TGCGCCAGCAGCTTCGACGCGTCTCGACAGGGTGACTATGGCTACACCTTC
- | TRBJ2-7 | TRBV28 | - | CASKRGSSYEQYF | TGTGCCAGCAAGAGAGGGAGCTCCTACGAGCAGTACTTC
TRBD2 | TRBJ2-1 | TRBV28 | - | CASSSSGKAYNEQFF | TGTGCCAGCTCCTCTAGCGGGAAAGCTTACAATGAGCAGTTCTTC
- | TRBJ1-3 | TRBV19 | - | CASSIGTVSGNTIYF | TGTGCCAGTAGTATAGGGACAGTCTCTGGAAACACCATATATTTT
TRBD1 | TRBJ2-4 | TRBV2 | - | CASRLFRDSWSKNIQYF | TGTGCCAGCAGATTATTCCGGGACAGTTGGTCCAAAAACATTCAGTACTTC
TRBD2 | TRBJ2-3 | TRBV6-5 | once | CASSLAGLTDTQYF | TGTGCCAGCTCATTAGCGGGACTCACAGATACGCAGTATTTT
TRBD1 | TRBJ1-5 | TRBV12-5 | - | CAMGTVGSNQPQHF | TGTGCTATGGGGACAGTGGGGAGCAATCAGCCCCAGCATTTT
TRBD1 | TRBJ1-1 | TRBV5-1 | - | CASSLHRGGTEAFF | TGCGCCAGCAGCTTGCACAGGGGCGGCACTGAAGCTTTCTTT
- | TRBJ2-3 | TRBV6-5 | once | CASTGGITDTQYF | TGTGCCAGCACGGGGGGCATCACAGATACGCAGTATTTT
- | TRBJ1-6 | TRBV9 | - | CASSVSPSSYNSPLHF | TGTGCCAGCAGCGTAAGCCCTAGCTCCTATAATTCACCCCTCCACTTT
- | TRBJ1-3 | TRBV6-5 | - | CASSRAGNTIYF | TGTGCCAGCAGCAGGGCCGGAAACACCATATATTTT
- | TRBJ1-1 | TRBV19 | - | CASSPRVFPEAFF | TGTGCCAGTAGTCCCCGAGTCTTTCCTGAAGCTTTCTTT
TRBD2 | TRBJ2-7 | TRBV13 | - | CASSLVAGGVSYEQYF | TGTGCCAGCAGCTTAGTGGCGGGAGGGGTATCCTACGAGCAGTACTTC
- | TRBJ1-5 | TRBV3-1/TRBV3-2 | - | CASSAQGHNQPQHF | TGTGCCAGCAGCGCACAGGGACACAATCAGCCCCAGCATTTT
TRBD1 | TRBJ2-3 | TRBV3-1/TRBV3-2 | - | CASSHWTGVDTDTQYF | TGTGCCAGCAGCCATTGGACAGGGGTCGACACAGATACGCAGTATTTT
- | TRBJ1-4 | TRBV9 | - | CASSVVGGFGEKLFF | TGTGCCAGCAGCGTAGTTGGGGGGTTCGGTGAAAAACTGTTTTTT
TRBD2 | TRBJ2-7 | TRBV6-5 | - | CASSYSLRLAGTEQYF | TGTGCCAGCAGTTACTCATTGCGGCTAGCGGGTACCGAGCAGTACTTC
- | TRBJ1-5 | TRBV27 | - | CASSEGHSNQPQHF | TGTGCCAGCAGTGAGGGCCATAGCAATCAGCCCCAGCATTTT